Below are 21 T cell receptor beta chains sequenced from a single sample in a study of OX40 agonist ivuxolimab in advanced cancers. Method: immunoSEQ multiplex PCR; TCRdb's copy keeps in-frame clones and lacks some. The table has some 20,000 clones, around four fifths seen once; the top ten hold around 3.1%. This material consisted of CD4+ or CD8+ T cells sorted from blood, taken in a trial of the OX40 agonist ivuxolimab. The source of these receptors is an adult with an advanced solid tumor such as melanoma, head and neck, liver or kidney cancer.

The chain carries TRBV29-1 and TRBJ2-1; 10 bases agree with TRBD1. Germline CDR1 is SQVTM and CDR2 is ANQGSEA. CDR3 length equals 13 residues. Germline trimming cut 7 bases from V and 8 bases from J; bases unmatched to any gene: 8. Here the CDR3 reads CSAPGQGWHEQFF. The CDR3 DNA sequence: TGCAGCGCCCCGGGACAGGGGTGGCATGAGCAGTTCTTC.

The CDR3 sequence: CATSRDGSRQPQHF. In DNA, the CDR3 is TGTGCCACCAGCAGAGACGGCTCCCGCCAGCCCCAGCATTTT. This chain links TRBV15 with TRBJ1-5; D is uncertain. The CDR3 contains 14 residues. Germline CDR1 LNHNV, CDR2 YYDKDF (reference sequence). V was trimmed by 0 bases and J by 7 bases, leaving 10 bases between them.

The CDR3 sequence: CASSWNRVADTQYF. The CDR3 DNA is TGCGCCAGCAGTTGGAATAGGGTTGCGGATACGCAGTATTTT. The chain couples TRBV10-2 to TRBJ2-3; D call uncertain. CDR1 WSHSY and CDR2 SAAADI come from the germline V gene. The V end lost 5 bases, the J end lost 6 bases, and 15 bases lay between the germline ends. The CDR3 contains 14 residues.

This chain joins TRBV6-5 and TRBJ1-6; D remains unclear. V lost 7 bases, J lost 7 bases, and 17 bases lay in between. Germline CDR1 and CDR2: MNHEY and SVGAGI. The CDR3 runs 15 residues. The CDR3 is CASTVWAHVNSPLHF. The CDR3 nucleotides are TGTGCCAGCACCGTTTGGGCCCACGTCAATTCACCCCTCCACTTT.

There are a few counts of this clone. The V and J genes are TRBV14 and TRBJ2-3, with 10 bases identical to TRBD2. With V trimmed by 4 bases and J by 0 bases, 10 bases remained unmatched. CDR3 length equals 18 residues. Germline assignment: CDR1 SGHDN and CDR2 FVKESK. CDR3 nucleotide sequence: TGTGCCAGCAGCCTCGGACTAGCGGCTCCCCCTAGCACAGATACGCAGTATTTT. This encodes CASSLGLAAPPSTDTQYF. The whole variable domain, filled in from reference TRBV14 and TRBJ2-3, reads EAGVTQFPSHSVIEKGQTVTLRCDPISGHDNLYWYRRVMGKEIKFLLHFVKESKQDESGMPNNRFLAERTGGTYSTLKVQPAELEDSGVYFCASSLGLAAPPSTDTQYFGPGTRLTVL.

J is TRBJ1-2 and V is TRBV7-8; possible D gene TRBD1, 5 bases. The germline V gene encodes CDR1 SGHVS and CDR2 FQNEAQ. The CDR3 sequence is 15 residues long. Trimming left V 5 bases short and J 8 bases short, with 21 bases between. The CDR3 loop is CASSRQRTGSGGYTF. The CDR3 DNA follows: TGTGCCAGCAGCAGACAGAGAACAGGCTCCGGGGGCTACACCTTC. Full variable domain (rest looked up from reference TRBV7-8 and TRBJ1-2): GAGVSQSPRYKVAKRGQDVALRCDPISGHVSLFWYQQALGQGPEFLTYFQNEAQLDKSGLPSDRFFAERPEGSVSTLKIQRTQQEDSAVYLCASSRQRTGSGGYTFGSGTRLTVV.

This clone was seen just once. This chain links TRBV7-6 with TRBJ1-5; a weak D match, TRBD1 (6 bases). The V and J ends lost 5 bases and 0 bases respectively, with 11 bases between them. CDR1 and CDR2 (germline): SGHVS, FNYEAQ. The CDR3 loop spans 15 amino acids. CDR3 region: CASSQGGYSNQPQHF. The CDR3 coding sequence is TGTGCCAGCAGCCAAGGGGGTTATAGCAATCAGCCCCAGCATTTT.

The rearrangement links TRBV6-1 to TRBJ2-1, with D tentatively TRBD1 (6 bases). Trimming cost V 5 bases and J 2 bases, with 13 bases left between them. CDR1 and CDR2 from the germline V gene are MNHNS and SASEGT. CDR3 size: 15 residues. The CDR3 loop is CASSLDRSPYNEQFF. CDR3 sequence (DNA): TGTGCCAGCAGTCTAGACAGGTCCCCCTACAATGAGCAGTTCTTC.

The chain employs TRBV7-2 and TRBJ2-7, with TRBD2 matching over 10 bases. Germline V gene lookup returns CDR1 SGHTA and CDR2 FQGNSA. V lost 3 bases and J lost 4; bases outside the gene matches: 3. The CDR3 spans 14 residues. The CDR3 reads CASSFGTSVYEQYF. The DNA for the CDR3 is TGTGCCAGCAGCTTCGGGACTAGCGTTTACGAGCAGTACTTC.

V gene TRBV29-1 combines with J gene TRBJ1-2; no reliable D call. Trimming took off 3 bases at V and 6 bases at J, with 5 bases between the two ends. The CDR3 spans 10 residues. CDR1 and CDR2 from the germline V gene are SQVTM and ANQGSEA. The CDR3 region is CSVDYNGYTF. CDR3 DNA: TGCAGCGTTGACTATAATGGCTACACCTTC.

V is TRBV7-8 and J is TRBJ2-5, with TRBD2 identical over 13 bases. Germline CDR1 is SGHVS and CDR2 is FQNEAQ. The CDR3 consists of 16 residues. Trimming cost V 5 bases and J 5 bases; bases outside gene matches: 8. CDR3 in amino acids: CASSTRLAGGRETQYF. The DNA of the CDR3 is TGTGCCAGCAGCACCCGACTAGCGGGGGGCAGGGAGACCCAGTACTTC.

The gene calls are TRBV29-1 and TRBJ2-3, with D possibly called TRBD1 or TRBD2 (5 bases each). The ends were cut back, 2 bases at V and 0 bases at J, with 12 bases in the middle. CDR1 and CDR2 (germline): SQVTM, ANQGSEA. This CDR3 has 15 residues. The chain's CDR3 is CSVERVGESTDTQYF. The CDR3 DNA sequence: TGCAGCGTTGAAAGAGTGGGGGAAAGCACAGATACGCAGTATTTT.

This chain uses TRBV5-4 with TRBJ2-7, with 8 bases identical to TRBD2. V was clipped by 4 bases and J by 3 bases; unmatched bases: 6. The CDR3 consists of 14 residues. The germline V gene encodes CDR1 SGHNT and CDR2 YYREEE (reference sequence). The CDR3 DNA reads TGTGCCAGCAGCCAAAAGCGGGGGAGCTACGAGCAGTACTTC. Residues: CASSQKRGSYEQYF.

This clone came up once. This chain links TRBV10-1 with TRBJ1-5; no clear D gene. The V gene lost 8 bases and the J gene lost 2 bases, with 10 bases spanning the gap. The CDR3 covers 13 residues. CDR1 and CDR2 from the germline V gene are WNHNN and SYGVQD (reference sequence). CDR3: CASAPGGNQPQHF. The CDR3 DNA sequence: TGCGCCAGCGCCCCGGGTGGCAATCAGCCCCAGCATTTT.

The CDR3 loop is CASSLEGRQDTQYF. Written as DNA, the CDR3 is TGTGCCAGCAGCTTAGAGGGCAGGCAAGATACGCAGTATTTT. The V gene is TRBV7-7, the J gene TRBJ2-3; no clear D gene. Germline loops: CDR1 SSHAT, CDR2 FNYEAQ (reference sequence). Between the trimmed V and J ends, which lost 1 base and 5 bases, there was a span of 10 bases. This CDR3 contains 14 residues.

This chain joins TRBV6-1 and TRBJ1-2; D perhaps matches TRBD1 (5 bases). The CDR3 extends over 13 amino acids. V gave up 2 bases and J gave up 8 bases, with 12 bases separating them. Germline CDR1 is MNHNS and CDR2 is SASEGT. The CDR3 is CASSERGHVGYTF. As DNA, the CDR3 is TGTGCCAGCAGTGAAAGGGGCCACGTAGGCTACACCTTC.

This chain's CDR3 is CAWSAPGTDLFF. The DNA of the CDR3 is TGTGCCTGGAGTGCCCCCGGGACAGACTTGTTTTTT. The chain joins TRBV30 to TRBJ1-4; TRBD1 agrees at 7 bases. Losses at the gene ends were 1 base for V and 15 bases for J; bases not matched to a gene: 8. The CDR3 runs 12 residues. CDR1 and CDR2 from the germline V gene are GTSNPN and SVGIG (reference sequence). Full variable domain (rest looked up from reference TRBV30 and TRBJ1-4): SQTIHQWPATLVQPVGSPLSLECTVEGTSNPNLYWYRQAAGRGLQLLFYSVGIGQISSEVPQNLSASRPQDRQFILSSKKLLLSDSGFYLCAWSAPGTDLFFGSGTQLSVL.

This clone was found a few times. The chain carries TRBV7-9 and TRBJ1-4; D remains unclear. CDR1 is SEHNR, CDR2 FQNEAQ, per germline (reference sequence). This CDR3 comprises 14 residues. The V and J ends lost 5 bases and 3 bases respectively, with 10 bases between them. The CDR3 spells CASSPGVSNEKLFF. The CDR3 DNA is TGTGCCAGCAGCCCCGGGGTTTCTAATGAAAAACTGTTTTTT.

This CDR3 is CASSLAGGWSGANVLTF. The CDR3 DNA reads TGCGCCAGCAGCTTGGCAGGGGGTTGGTCTGGGGCCAACGTCCTGACTTTC. The rearrangement uses TRBV5-1 and TRBJ2-6; 7 nucleotides agree with TRBD1. Unmatched junction bases numbered 4, after V lost 0 bases and J lost 1 base. Germline CDR1 and CDR2: SGHRS and YFSETQ. This CDR3 spans 17 amino acids.

The rearrangement links TRBV7-9 to TRBJ2-5; 9 bases align to TRBD2. Germline CDR1 and CDR2: SEHNR and FQNEAQ (reference sequence). The V segment lost 6 bases and the J segment 4 bases; nucleotides outside the gene matches: 12. The CDR3 contains 16 residues. The DNA for the CDR3 is TGTGCCAGCAGTTCAGCTAGGCGGGGGGGCGGAGAGACCCAGTACTTC. As protein: CASSSARRGGGETQYF.

V and J are TRBV19 and TRBJ1-1, with D possibly matching TRBD1 (5 bases). The CDR3 is 14 residues long. V lost 3 bases, J lost 4 bases, and 12 bases lay in between. Germline V gene sequence: CDR1 LNHDA, CDR2 SQIVND (reference sequence). The CDR3 region is CASSMGGGGTEAFF. As DNA, the CDR3 is TGTGCCAGTAGTATGGGCGGTGGGGGCACTGAAGCTTTCTTT.